This T cell receptor beta chain was identified during a study of shared clonotypes between healthy human individuals. Study-level information: A donor's plate count was three for CD4 naive and three for CD4 memory; CD8 naive had two and CD8 memory one.

Profiling relied on immunoSEQ multiplex PCR, and the TCRdb table lists in-frame clones only, not all of them. This table holds 2 million to 2.5 million clones, more than 85% found once. Whole-study findings and limits: Some naive CD4 clonotypes, around 5%, turned up in common across four donors. A generally larger estimated richness was seen in naive subsets than in memory subsets.

Researchers partitioned CD4+ cells into CD45RA+ naive and CD45RA-negative memory subsets. As for this clone: The antigen is unknown.

V gave up 2 bases and J gave up 0 bases; unmatched junction bases: 4. Germline V lookup: CDR1 WSHSY, CDR2 SAAADI. The CDR3 is 15 residues long. The sample was naive CD4+ T cells from PBMCs. Subset indicated: CD45RA+ positively selected. The V call is TRBV10-2, the J call TRBJ2-7; 7 nucleotides agree with TRBD2. This clonotype was obtained from a man between 18 and 35 years old in good health. Some clones in this sample may be carry-over from other donors' samples. The CDR3 DNA reads as TGCGCCAGCAGTGAGAGGGCTAGCGGCTCCTACGAGCAGTACTTC. The encoded protein is CASSERASGSYEQYF.